The next 4 T cell receptor beta chains were all read from a single sample in a study of cytomegalovirus exposure and HLA in healthy donors. A multiplex PCR was run with 60 Vbeta primers and 13 Jbeta primers. TCRdb keeps only in-frame clones here, not all; method: immunoSEQ multiplex PCR. The sample shows 150,000 to 200,000 clones, around 74% of them seen only once. The source material was PBMCs. Receptor source: a female donor in good health and CMV-seronegative.

The gene calls are TRBV4-1 and TRBJ1-4; possibly TRBD1 for D (6 bases). The CDR3 extends over 15 amino acids. CDR1 MGHRA and CDR2 YSYEKL come from the germline V gene. Trimming took off 0 bases at V and 4 bases at J, with 9 bases between the two ends. The CDR3 reads CASSQDPRGNEKLFF. The CDR3 bases are TGCGCCAGCAGCCAAGATCCCAGGGGTAATGAAAAACTGTTTTTT.

Concerning this clone itself: The junction differs from germline at one of its ends, possibly a read error. The chain employs TRBV6-4 and TRBJ1-5; TRBD1 matches 7 bases. There are 14 residues in the CDR3. Germline assignment: CDR1 MRHNA and CDR2 SNTAGT. CDR3 bases: TGTGCCAGCAGTGTGGAAGGGGGCAACCAGCCCCAGCATTTT. Its protein product is CASSVEGGNQPQHF.

This clone was detected once. The rearrangement uses TRBV19 and TRBJ2-7; 9 nucleotides align to TRBD1. The CDR3 loop spans 14 amino acids. V shed 5 bases, J shed 7 bases, and the junction held 9 bases outside the gene matches. Germline V gene sequence: CDR1 LNHDA, CDR2 SQIVND (reference sequence). The CDR3 DNA is TGTGCCAGTAGTCCCCGGGACAGGGTCCCAGAGCAGTACTTC. This encodes CASSPRDRVPEQYF.

The chain employs TRBV19 and TRBJ2-3; 8 positions agree with TRBD1. The germline gives CDR1 LNHDA, CDR2 SQIVND (reference sequence). After removal of 5 bases from V and 4 bases from J, the junction contained 17 bases not matched to a gene. This CDR3 spans 18 amino acids. The CDR3 spells CASSPLGQVGSDSDTQYF. The CDR3 coding sequence is TGTGCCAGTAGTCCTTTGGGACAGGTGGGGTCGGACTCAGATACGCAGTATTTT. The variable domain in full, completed from reference TRBV19 and TRBJ2-3, reads DGGITQSPKYLFRKEGQNVTLSCEQNLNHDAMYWYRQDPGQGLRLIYYSQIVNDFQKGDIAEGYSVSREKKESFPLTVTSAQKNPTAFYLCASSPLGQVGSDSDTQYFGPGTRLTVL.